One and the same sample provided the 2 T cell receptor beta chains below, sequenced in a study of Graves' ophthalmopathy and Graves' hyperthyroidism. The TCR beta CDR3 regions underwent amplification from RNA transcripts. An opening RT-PCR round employed HTBI primers and preceded a second-round multiplex PCR. TCRdb re-analysed the multiplex PCR reads in MiXCR, keeping a single row per CDR3 protein. The table includes some 1.1 million distinct CDR3 sequences, about 35% detected once. Sequencing used peripheral blood or thyroid tissue (not recorded which). The receptors derive from an adult man with Graves' hyperthyroidism.

This clonotype was detected ten times or more. The V call is TRBV6-5, the J call TRBJ2-5; D might be TRBD1 or TRBD2, each matching 6 bases. The CDR3 runs 15 residues. Germline V CDR1 and CDR2: MNHEY, SVGAGI. V was shortened by 5 bases and J by 5 bases, with 18 bases between the two germline ends. For the CDR3, the DNA is TGTGCCAGCAGTCCAACCCCGGGGGCAAGGGAGACCCAGTACTTC. It specifies CASSPTPGARETQYF.

This chain uses TRBV5-6 with TRBJ2-5, with 7 nucleotides matching TRBD1. J was trimmed by 9 bases and V by 4 bases; bases with no gene match: 9. CDR3 size: 13 residues. Germline V gene data show CDR1 as SGHDT and CDR2 as YYEEEE. This CDR3 reads CASSHQGDQPQYF. DNA of the CDR3: TGTGCCAGCAGCCATCAGGGGGATCAGCCCCAGTACTTC. Looking up the rest from reference TRBV5-6 and TRBJ2-5 gives the full variable domain: DAGVTQSPTHLIKTRGQQVTLRCSPKSGHDTVSWYQQALGQGPQFIFQYYEEEERQRGNFPDRFSGHQFPNYSSELNVNALLLGDSALYLCASSHQGDQPQYFGPGTRLLVL.